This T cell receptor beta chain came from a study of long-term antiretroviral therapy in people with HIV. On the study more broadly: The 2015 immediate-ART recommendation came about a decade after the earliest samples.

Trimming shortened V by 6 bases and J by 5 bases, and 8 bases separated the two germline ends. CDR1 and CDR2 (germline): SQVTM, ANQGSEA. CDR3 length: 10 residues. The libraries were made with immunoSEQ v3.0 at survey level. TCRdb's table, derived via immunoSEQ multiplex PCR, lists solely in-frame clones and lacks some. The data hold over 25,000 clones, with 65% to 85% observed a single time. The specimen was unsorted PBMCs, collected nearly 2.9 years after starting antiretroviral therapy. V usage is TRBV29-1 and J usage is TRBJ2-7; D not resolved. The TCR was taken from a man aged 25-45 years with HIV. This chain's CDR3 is CSVTANEQYF. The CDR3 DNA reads TGCAGCGTGACGGCGAACGAGCAGTACTTC.